This entry is about one TCR beta chain. This entry belongs to a study of Ad26.COV2.S vaccination and SARS-CoV-2 variants. Repertoires were generated with immunoSEQ multiplex PCR, while TCRdb's copy carries only in-frame clones and drops some. The table records 250,000 or so clones, 87% of them present only once. The treatment here: about 20 received Ad26.COV2.S at low or high dose, single or two shots; roughly five received placebo; per-sample allocation not given. Sampling was performed 63 days after the first vaccine or placebo injection. CDR3 length equals 16 residues. CDR1 is SGHVS and CDR2 is FNYEAQ in the germline V gene. Trimming shortened V by 1 base and J by 1 base, and 13 bases separated the two germline ends.

V usage is TRBV7-6 and J usage is TRBJ2-5; D is uncertain. The material was peripheral blood, obtained in a trial of Ad26.COV2.S vaccine versus placebo. The origin of this receptor is a person between 18 and 60 years old who received the Ad26.COV2.S COVID-19 vaccine or a placebo. CDR3 nucleotides: TGTGCCAGCAGCTTAGATTTCGGTGCAGTCCAAGAGACCCAGTACTTC. Protein: CASSLDFGAVQETQYF.